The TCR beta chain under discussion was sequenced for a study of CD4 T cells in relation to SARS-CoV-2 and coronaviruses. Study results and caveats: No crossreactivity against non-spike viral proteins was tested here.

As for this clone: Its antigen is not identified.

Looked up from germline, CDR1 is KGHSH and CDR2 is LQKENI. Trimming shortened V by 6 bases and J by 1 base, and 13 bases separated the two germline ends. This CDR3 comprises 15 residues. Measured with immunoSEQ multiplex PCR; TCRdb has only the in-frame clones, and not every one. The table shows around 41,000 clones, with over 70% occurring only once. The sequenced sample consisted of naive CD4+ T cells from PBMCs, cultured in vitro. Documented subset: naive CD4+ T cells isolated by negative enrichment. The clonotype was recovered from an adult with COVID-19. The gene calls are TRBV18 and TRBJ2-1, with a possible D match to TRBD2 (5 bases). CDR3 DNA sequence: TGTGCCAGCTCTCCGGGGAGTAGATCCTACAATGAGCAGTTCTTC. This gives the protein CASSPGSRSYNEQFF.